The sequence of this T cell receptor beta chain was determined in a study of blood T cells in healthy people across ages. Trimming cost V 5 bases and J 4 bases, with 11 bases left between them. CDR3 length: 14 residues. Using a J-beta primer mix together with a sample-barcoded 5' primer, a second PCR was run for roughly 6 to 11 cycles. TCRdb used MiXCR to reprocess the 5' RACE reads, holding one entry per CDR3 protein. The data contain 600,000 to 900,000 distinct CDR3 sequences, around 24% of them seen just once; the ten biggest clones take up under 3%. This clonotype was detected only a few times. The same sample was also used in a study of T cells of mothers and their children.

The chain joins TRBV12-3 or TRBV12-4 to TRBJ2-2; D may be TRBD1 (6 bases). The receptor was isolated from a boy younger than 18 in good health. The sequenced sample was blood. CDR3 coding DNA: TGTGCCAGCAGTGGGGGCGCCGGCACCGGGGAGCTGTTTTTT. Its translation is CASSGGAGTGELFF.